This TCR beta chain emerged from a study of cytomegalovirus exposure and HLA in healthy donors. The PCR contained 60 Vbeta and 13 Jbeta primers. Using immunoSEQ multiplex PCR, the repertoire was profiled, and TCRdb retains in-frame clones only, with some absent. Here the sample spans fewer than 150,000 clones, approximately 80% being singletons. The sequence came from a man aged 45-65 years in good health and CMV-seronegative. The sequenced sample consisted of PBMCs.

The CDR3 nucleotides read TGTGCCAGCAGCTCAGGTGCAGATACGCAGTATTTT. This gives the protein CASSSGADTQYF. The chain uses TRBV5-4 and TRBJ2-3, with no clear D. The CDR3 is made up of 12 amino acids. Germline-derived CDR1 and CDR2 are SGHNT and YYREEE (reference sequence). Trimming left V 3 bases short and J 4 bases short, with 6 bases between.